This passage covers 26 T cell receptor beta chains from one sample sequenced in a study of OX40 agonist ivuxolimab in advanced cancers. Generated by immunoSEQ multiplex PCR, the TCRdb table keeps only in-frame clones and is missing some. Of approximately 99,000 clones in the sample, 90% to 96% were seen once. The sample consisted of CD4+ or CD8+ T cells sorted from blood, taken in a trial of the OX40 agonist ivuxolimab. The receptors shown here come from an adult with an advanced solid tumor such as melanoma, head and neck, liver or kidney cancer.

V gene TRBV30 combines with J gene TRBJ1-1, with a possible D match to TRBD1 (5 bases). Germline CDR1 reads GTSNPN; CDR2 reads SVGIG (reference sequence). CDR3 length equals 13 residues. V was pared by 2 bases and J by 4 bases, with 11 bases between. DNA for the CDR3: TGTGCCTGGAGTCCGGGGCTGGGCACTGAAGCTTTCTTT. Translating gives CAWSPGLGTEAFF.

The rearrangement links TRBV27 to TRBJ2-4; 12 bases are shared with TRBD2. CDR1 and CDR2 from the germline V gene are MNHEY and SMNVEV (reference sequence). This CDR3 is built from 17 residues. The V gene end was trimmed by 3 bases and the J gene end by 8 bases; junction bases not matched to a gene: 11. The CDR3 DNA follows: TGTGCCAGCAGTTTCCCCATGTTGACTAGCGGGAGTGACATTCAGTACTTC. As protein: CASSFPMLTSGSDIQYF.

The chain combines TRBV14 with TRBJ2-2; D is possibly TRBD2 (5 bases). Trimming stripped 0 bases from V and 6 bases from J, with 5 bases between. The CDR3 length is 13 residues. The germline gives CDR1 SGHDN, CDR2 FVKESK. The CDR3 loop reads CASSQEGAGELFF. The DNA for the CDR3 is TGTGCCAGCAGCCAAGAGGGAGCCGGGGAGCTGTTTTTT.

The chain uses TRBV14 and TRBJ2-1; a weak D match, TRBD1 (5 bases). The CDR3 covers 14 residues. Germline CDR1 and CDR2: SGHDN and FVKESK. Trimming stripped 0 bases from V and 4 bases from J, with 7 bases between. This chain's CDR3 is CASSQEQGYNEQFF. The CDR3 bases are TGTGCCAGCAGCCAAGAGCAGGGTTACAATGAGCAGTTCTTC.

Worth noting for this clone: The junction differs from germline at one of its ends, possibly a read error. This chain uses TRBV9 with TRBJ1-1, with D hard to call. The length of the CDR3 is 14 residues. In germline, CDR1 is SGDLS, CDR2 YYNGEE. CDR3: CASSLGQANIEAFF. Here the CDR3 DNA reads TGTGCCAGCAGCCTGGGCCAGGCGAACATTGAAGCTTTCTTT.

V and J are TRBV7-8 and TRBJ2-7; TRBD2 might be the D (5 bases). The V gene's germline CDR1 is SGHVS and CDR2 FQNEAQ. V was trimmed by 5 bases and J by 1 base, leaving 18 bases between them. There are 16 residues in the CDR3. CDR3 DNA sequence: TGTGCCAGCAGCCCCGGACTCAGCCCCCAATCCTACGAGCAGTACTTC. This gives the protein CASSPGLSPQSYEQYF.

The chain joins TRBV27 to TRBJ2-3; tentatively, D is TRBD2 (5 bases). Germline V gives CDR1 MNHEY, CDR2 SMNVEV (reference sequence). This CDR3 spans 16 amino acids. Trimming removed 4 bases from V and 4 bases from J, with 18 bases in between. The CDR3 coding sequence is TGTGCCAGCAGTTCCTGGGAGAGTACTTTGGCAGATACGCAGTATTTT. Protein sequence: CASSSWESTLADTQYF.

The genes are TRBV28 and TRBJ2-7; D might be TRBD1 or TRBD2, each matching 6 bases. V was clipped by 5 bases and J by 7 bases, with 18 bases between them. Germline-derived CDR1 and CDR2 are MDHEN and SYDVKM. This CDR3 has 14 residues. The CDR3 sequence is CASSAGHSLGEQYF. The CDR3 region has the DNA TGTGCCAGCAGTGCGGGACACTCTCTCGGGGAGCAGTACTTC.

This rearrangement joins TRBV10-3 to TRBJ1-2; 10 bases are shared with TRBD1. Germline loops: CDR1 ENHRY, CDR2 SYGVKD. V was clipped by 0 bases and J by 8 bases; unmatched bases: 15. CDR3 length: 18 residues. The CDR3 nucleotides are TGTGCCATCAGTGAGTCGCGGACCGGGACAGGGGATACGGGGGGCTACACCTTC. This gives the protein CAISESRTGTGDTGGYTF.

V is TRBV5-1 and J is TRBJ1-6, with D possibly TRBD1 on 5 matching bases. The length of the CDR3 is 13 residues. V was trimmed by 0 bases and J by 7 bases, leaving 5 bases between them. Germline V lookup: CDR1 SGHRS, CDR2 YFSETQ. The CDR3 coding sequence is TGCGCCAGCAGCTTGGAGGGGAATTCACCCCTCCACTTT. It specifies CASSLEGNSPLHF. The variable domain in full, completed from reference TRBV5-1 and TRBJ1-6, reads KAGVTQTPRYLIKTRGQQVTLSCSPISGHRSVSWYQQTPGQGLQFLFEYFSETQRNKGNFPGRFSGRQFSNSRSEMNVSTLELGDSALYLCASSLEGNSPLHFGNGTRLTVT.

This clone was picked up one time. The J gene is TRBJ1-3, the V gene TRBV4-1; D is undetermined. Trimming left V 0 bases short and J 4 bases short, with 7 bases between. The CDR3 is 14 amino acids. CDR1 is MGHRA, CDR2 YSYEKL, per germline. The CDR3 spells CASSQEVNGNTIYF. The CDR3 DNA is TGCGCCAGCAGCCAAGAAGTTAACGGAAACACCATATATTTT.

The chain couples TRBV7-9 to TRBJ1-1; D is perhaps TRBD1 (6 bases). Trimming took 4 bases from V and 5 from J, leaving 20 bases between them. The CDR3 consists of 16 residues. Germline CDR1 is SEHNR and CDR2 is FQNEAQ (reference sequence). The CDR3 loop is CASSSEGTPDKTEAFF. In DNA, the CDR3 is TGTGCCAGCAGCTCGGAAGGGACACCTGACAAGACTGAAGCTTTCTTT.

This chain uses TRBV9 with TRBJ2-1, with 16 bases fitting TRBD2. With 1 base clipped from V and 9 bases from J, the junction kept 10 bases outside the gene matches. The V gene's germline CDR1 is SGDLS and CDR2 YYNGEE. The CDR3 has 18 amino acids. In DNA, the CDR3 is TGTGCCAGCAGCGTAATCGGGACTAGCGGGGGGGCAGGAGGTGAGCAGTTCTTC. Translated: CASSVIGTSGGAGGEQFF.

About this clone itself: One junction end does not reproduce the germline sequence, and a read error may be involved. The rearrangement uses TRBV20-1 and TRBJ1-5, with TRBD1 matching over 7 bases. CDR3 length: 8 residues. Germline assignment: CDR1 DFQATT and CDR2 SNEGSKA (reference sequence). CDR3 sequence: CSASDRVF. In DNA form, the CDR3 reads TGCAGTGCTAGTGACAGGGTTTTT.

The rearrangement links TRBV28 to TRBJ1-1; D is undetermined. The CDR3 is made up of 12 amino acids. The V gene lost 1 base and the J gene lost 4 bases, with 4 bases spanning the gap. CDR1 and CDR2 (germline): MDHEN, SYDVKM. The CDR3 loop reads CASSLFGTEAFF. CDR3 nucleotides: TGTGCCAGCAGTTTATTTGGCACTGAAGCTTTCTTT.

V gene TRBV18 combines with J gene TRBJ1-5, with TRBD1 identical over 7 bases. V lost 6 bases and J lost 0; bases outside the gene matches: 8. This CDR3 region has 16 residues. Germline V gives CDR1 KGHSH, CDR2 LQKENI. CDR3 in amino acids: CASSVGTDDSNQPQHF. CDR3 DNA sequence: TGTGCCAGCTCGGTGGGGACAGACGATAGCAATCAGCCCCAGCATTTT.

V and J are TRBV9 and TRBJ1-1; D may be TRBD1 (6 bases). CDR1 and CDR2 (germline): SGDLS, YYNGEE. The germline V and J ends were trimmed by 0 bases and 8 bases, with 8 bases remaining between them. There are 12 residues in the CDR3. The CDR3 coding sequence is TGTGCCAGCAGCGTAGTTCAGGGGGAAGCTTTCTTT. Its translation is CASSVVQGEAFF.

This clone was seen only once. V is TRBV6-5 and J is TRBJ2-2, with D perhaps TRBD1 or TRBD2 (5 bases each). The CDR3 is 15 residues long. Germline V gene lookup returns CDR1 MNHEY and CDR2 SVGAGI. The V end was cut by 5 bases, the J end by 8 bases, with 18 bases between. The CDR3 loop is CASSPGTLGVGELFF. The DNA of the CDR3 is TGTGCCAGCAGTCCCGGGACCCTTGGGGTAGGGGAGCTGTTTTTT.

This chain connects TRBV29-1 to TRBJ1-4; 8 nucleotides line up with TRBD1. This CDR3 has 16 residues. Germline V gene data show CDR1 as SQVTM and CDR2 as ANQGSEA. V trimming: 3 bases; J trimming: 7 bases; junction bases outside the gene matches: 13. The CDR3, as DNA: TGCAGCGTTGACAGGACAGGGTGTTTGGGGGTTGAAAAACTGTTTTTT. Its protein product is CSVDRTGCLGVEKLFF.

The CDR3 nucleotides read TGTGCCAGCAGCGTAGGTCTAGCGGGGGGGAGCACAGATACGCAGTATTTT. This codes for CASSVGLAGGSTDTQYF. The chain has TRBV9 and TRBJ2-3, with 12 bases aligning to TRBD2. The V segment lost 0 bases and the J segment 0 bases; nucleotides outside the gene matches: 2. The CDR3 is 17 amino acids. The germline CDR1 and CDR2 sequences are SGDLS and YYNGEE.

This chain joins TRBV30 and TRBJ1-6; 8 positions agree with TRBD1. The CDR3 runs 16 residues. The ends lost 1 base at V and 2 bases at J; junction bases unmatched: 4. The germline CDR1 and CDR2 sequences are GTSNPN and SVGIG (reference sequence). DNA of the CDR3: TGTGCCTGGAGTGCCGGACAGGGTACCTATAATTCACCCCTCCACTTT. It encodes CAWSAGQGTYNSPLHF.

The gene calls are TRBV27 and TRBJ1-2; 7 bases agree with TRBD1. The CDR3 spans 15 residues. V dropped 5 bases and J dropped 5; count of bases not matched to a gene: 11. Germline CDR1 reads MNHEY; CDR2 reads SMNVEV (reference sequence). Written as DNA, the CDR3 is TGTGCCAGCAGTACGGACAGGTCTAGGGGGTATGGCTACACCTTC. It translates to CASSTDRSRGYGYTF.

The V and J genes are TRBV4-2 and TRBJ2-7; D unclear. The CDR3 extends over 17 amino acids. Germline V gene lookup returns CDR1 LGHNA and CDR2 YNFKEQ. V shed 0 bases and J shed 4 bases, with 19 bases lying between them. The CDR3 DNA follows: TGTGCCAGCAGCCAAGATCCTAATTCAGAAACGGGTTACGAGCAGTACTTC. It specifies CASSQDPNSETGYEQYF.

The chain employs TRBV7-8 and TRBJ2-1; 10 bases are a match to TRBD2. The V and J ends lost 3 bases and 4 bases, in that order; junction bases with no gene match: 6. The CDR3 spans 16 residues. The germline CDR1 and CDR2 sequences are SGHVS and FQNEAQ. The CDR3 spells CASSLAGTSAYNEQFF. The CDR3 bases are TGTGCCAGCAGCTTGGCCGGGACTAGCGCTTACAATGAGCAGTTCTTC.

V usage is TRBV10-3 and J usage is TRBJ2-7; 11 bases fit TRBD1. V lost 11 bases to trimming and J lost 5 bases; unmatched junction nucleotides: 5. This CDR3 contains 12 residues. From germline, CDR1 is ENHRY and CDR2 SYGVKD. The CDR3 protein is CAVGQGANEQYF. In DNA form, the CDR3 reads TGTGCCGTCGGACAGGGGGCAAACGAGCAGTACTTC.

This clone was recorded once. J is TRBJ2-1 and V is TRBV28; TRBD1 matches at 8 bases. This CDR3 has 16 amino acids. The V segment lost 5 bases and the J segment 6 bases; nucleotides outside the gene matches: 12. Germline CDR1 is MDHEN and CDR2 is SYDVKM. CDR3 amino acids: CASSHYRTGWVNEQFF. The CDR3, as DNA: TGTGCCAGCAGTCACTACAGGACAGGGTGGGTCAATGAGCAGTTCTTC. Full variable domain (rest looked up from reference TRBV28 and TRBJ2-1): DVKVTQSSRYLVKRTGEKVFLECVQDMDHENMFWYRQDPGLGLRLIYFSYDVKMKEKGDIPEGYSVSREKKERFSLILESASTNQTSMYLCASSHYRTGWVNEQFFGPGTRLTVL.